The present entry profiles one T cell receptor (beta chain) with its context. These data come from a study of radiotherapy plus CTLA-4 blockade in lung cancer. It was focal radiation plus CTLA-4 blockade with ipilimumab that patients with chemo-refractory metastatic non-small-cell lung cancer received. Generated by immunoSEQ multiplex PCR, the TCRdb table keeps only in-frame clones and is missing some. The data show around 77,000 clones, with around 74% seen just once and around 10% held by the top ten. The germline V gene encodes CDR1 ENHRY and CDR2 SYGVKD. The CDR3 runs to 15 residues. With 0 bases clipped from V and 5 bases from J, the junction kept 3 bases outside the gene matches.

V gene TRBV10-3 combines with J gene TRBJ2-3, with 9 bases lining up with TRBD2. This TCR came from a human donor with non-small cell lung cancer whose response to radiotherapy plus ipilimumab could not be evaluated. Sequences were derived from peripheral blood, sampled from a patient treated with radiotherapy plus ipilimumab. CDR3 sequence reads: CAISESSGSVDTQYF. CDR3 DNA sequence: TGTGCCATCAGTGAGTCTAGCGGGAGCGTAGATACGCAGTATTTT.